Detailed here is one TCR beta chain. No antigen is known for it. This record belongs to a study of shared clonotypes between healthy human individuals. Study findings and constraints: Clonotypes that were shared across a handful of donors made up approximately 5% of naive CD4 clonotypes.

Germline V CDR1 and CDR2: SQVTM, ANQGSEA. V dropped 7 bases and J dropped 5; count of bases not matched to a gene: 8. CDR3 length: 13 residues. Repertoires were generated with immunoSEQ multiplex PCR, while TCRdb's copy carries only in-frame clones and drops some. The sample lists approximately 2,000,000 clones; roughly 90% were seen once. The sample was naive CD4+ T cells from PBMCs. This sample's subset: CD45RA+ positively selected. This chain uses TRBV29-1 with TRBJ1-5, with 7 positions matching TRBD1. The TCR originated in a man aged 18 to 30 in good health. Some clones in this sample may be carry-over from other donors' samples. The CDR3 DNA is TGCAGCGCTGTTACAGGGGCGGATCAGCCCCAGCATTTT. The encoded protein is CSAVTGADQPQHF.